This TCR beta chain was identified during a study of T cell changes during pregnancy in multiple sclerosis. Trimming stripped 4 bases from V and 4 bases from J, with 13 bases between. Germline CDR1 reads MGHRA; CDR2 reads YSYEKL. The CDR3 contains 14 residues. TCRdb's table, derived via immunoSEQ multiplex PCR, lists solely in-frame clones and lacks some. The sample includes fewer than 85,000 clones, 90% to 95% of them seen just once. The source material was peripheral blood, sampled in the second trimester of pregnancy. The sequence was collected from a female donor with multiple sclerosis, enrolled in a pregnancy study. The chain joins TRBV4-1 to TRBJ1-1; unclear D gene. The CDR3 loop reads CASSPLGVTTEAFF. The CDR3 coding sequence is TGCGCCAGCAGCCCGCTCGGAGTTACCACTGAAGCTTTCTTT.